These 5 T cell receptor beta chains were all obtained from the same sample, sequenced in a study of T cell changes during pregnancy in multiple sclerosis. Here immunoSEQ multiplex PCR was the method, and the copy in TCRdb shows in-frame clones only, minus some. Among about 93,000 clones listed, around 94% were seen once. The source was peripheral blood, collected after pregnancy. The receptors derive from a female donor with multiple sclerosis, enrolled in a pregnancy study.

This chain links TRBV7-6 with TRBJ2-7; 9 bases line up with TRBD2. V trimming: 5 bases; J trimming: 2 bases; junction bases outside the gene matches: 13. CDR3 length equals 17 residues. Germline loops: CDR1 SGHVS, CDR2 FNYEAQ. CDR3 residues: CASSDRLAGSITYEQYF. The CDR3 nucleotides read TGTGCCAGCAGCGACCGCCTAGCGGGGTCTATAACCTACGAGCAGTACTTC.

The gene calls are TRBV5-1 and TRBJ2-5; 7 nucleotides match TRBD1. Germline-derived CDR1 and CDR2 are SGHRS and YFSETQ. The CDR3 length is 14 residues. Trimming at V came to 8 bases and at J to 5 bases, leaving 12 bases not matched to a gene. The CDR3: CASQPSGQSETQYF. For the CDR3, the DNA is TGCGCCAGTCAACCGTCGGGACAGTCGGAGACCCAGTACTTC.

J is TRBJ2-5 and V is TRBV7-7; 7 positions agree with TRBD2. CDR3 size: 15 residues. Germline trimming cut 1 base from V and 3 bases from J; bases unmatched to any gene: 5. CDR1 and CDR2 from the germline V gene are SSHAT and FNYEAQ (reference sequence). CDR3 residues: CASSLVGGTKETQYF. The CDR3 bases are TGTGCCAGCAGCTTAGTGGGGGGGACTAAAGAGACCCAGTACTTC.

This chain joins TRBV12-5 and TRBJ2-3; D might be TRBD1 (6 bases). The CDR3 is 16 residues long. V lost 6 bases, J lost 0 bases, and 16 bases lay in between. Per the germline V gene, CDR1 is LGHNT and CDR2 is FRNRAP. CDR3 loop: CASGPAPGTSTDTQYF. The CDR3 nucleotides are TGTGCTAGTGGCCCGGCTCCCGGGACAAGCACAGATACGCAGTATTTT.

The chain joins TRBV18 to TRBJ2-5; 9 nucleotides line up with TRBD1. Germline V lookup: CDR1 KGHSH, CDR2 LQKENI. V dropped 9 bases and J dropped 4; count of bases not matched to a gene: 12. The CDR3 totals 15 residues. The CDR3 sequence: CASSPSPGQGETQYF. CDR3 coding DNA: TGTGCCAGTTCTCCCTCTCCGGGACAGGGAGAGACCCAGTACTTC. Full variable domain (remainder filled in from reference TRBV18 and TRBJ2-5): NAGVMQNPRHLVRRRGQEARLRCSPMKGHSHVYWYRQLPEEGLKFMVYLQKENIIDESGMPKERFSAEFPKEGPSILRIQQVVRGDSAAYFCASSPSPGQGETQYFGPGTRLLVL.